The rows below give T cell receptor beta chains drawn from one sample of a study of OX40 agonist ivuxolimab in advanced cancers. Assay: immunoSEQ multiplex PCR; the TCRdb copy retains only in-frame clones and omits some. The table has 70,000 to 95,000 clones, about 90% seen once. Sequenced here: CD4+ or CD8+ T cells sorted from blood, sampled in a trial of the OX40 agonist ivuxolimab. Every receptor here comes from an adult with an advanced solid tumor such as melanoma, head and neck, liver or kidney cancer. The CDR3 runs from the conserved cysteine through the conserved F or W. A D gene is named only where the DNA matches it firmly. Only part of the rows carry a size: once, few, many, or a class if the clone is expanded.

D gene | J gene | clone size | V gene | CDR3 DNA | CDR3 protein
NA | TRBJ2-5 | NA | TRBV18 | TGTGCCAGCTCACCGCGGAAAGGAGCAGTGGAGACCCAGTACTTC | CASSPRKGAVETQYF
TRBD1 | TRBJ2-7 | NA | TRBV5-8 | TGTGCCAGCAGCTTGGCGAAGGACAGGCCTTTTTACGAGCAGTACTTC | CASSLAKDRPFYEQYF
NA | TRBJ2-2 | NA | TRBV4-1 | TGCGCCAGCAGCTTCCTACCCGGGGAGCTGTTTTTT | CASSFLPGELFF
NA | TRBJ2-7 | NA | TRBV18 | TGTGCCAGCTCACCTACTCTGCAAAATGACTACGAGCAGTACTTC | CASSPTLQNDYEQYF
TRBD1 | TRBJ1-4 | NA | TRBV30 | TGTGCCTTGACAGGGGGCGGTGAAAAACTGTTTTTT | CALTGGGEKLFF
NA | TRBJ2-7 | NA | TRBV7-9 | TGTGCCAGCAGCTTAGGAGGGTACTACGAGCAGTACTTC | CASSLGGYYEQYF
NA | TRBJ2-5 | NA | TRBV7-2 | TGTGCCAGCAGCTTAGCGCGATCAGAATCGGAGACCCAGTACTTC | CASSLARSESETQYF
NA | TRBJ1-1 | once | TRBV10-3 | TGTGCCATCAGTGAGTTTGGTAGGTACGAGGGTGCGGAAGCTTTCTTT | CAISEFGRYEGAEAFF
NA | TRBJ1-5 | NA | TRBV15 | TGTGCCACCAGCACCCGAACGTCGCCCCAGCATTTT | CATSTRTSPQHF
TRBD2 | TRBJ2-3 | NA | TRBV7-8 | TGTGCCAGCAGCTTAGCACACGCCGGGACTAGCGGCAGCACAGATACGCAGTATTTT | CASSLAHAGTSGSTDTQYF
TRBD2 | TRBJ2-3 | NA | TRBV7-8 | TGTGCCAGCAGCCTAAGCGGGAGAGGGAAGGGACACACGGCAGATACGCAGTATTTT | CASSLSGRGKGHTADTQYF
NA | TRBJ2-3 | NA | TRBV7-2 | TGTGCCAGCAGCACCCAAGAAGGATTAGATACGCAGTATTTT | CASSTQEGLDTQYF
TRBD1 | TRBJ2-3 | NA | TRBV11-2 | TGTGCCAGCAGCTTAGGCGGGGGGACAGGGGACCGAGATACGCAGTATTTT | CASSLGGGTGDRDTQYF
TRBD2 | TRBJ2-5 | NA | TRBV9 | TGTGCCAGCAGCGTTACAAGCGGGAGGGGTGAGACCCAGTACTTC | CASSVTSGRGETQYF
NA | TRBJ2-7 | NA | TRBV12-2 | TGTGCAAGTCACGCAACAGGGACTAGATCTTCCGAGCAGTACTTC | CASHATGTRSSEQYF
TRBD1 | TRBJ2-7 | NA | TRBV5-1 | TGCGCCAGCAGCCAACAGGGGACCTACGAGCAGTACTTC | CASSQQGTYEQYF
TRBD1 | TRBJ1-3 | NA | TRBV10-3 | TGTGCCACCAGGACAGGACGCTCTGGAAACACCATATATTTT | CATRTGRSGNTIYF
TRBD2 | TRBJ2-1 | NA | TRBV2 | TGTGCCAGCAGTGAAGCGCGGAGGGCTAGCGGGAGTCGTGATGAGCAGTTCTTC | CASSEARRASGSRDEQFF
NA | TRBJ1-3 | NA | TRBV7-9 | TGTGCCAGCAGCCAAGGCTACTCCCTTGGAAACACCATATATTTT | CASSQGYSLGNTIYF
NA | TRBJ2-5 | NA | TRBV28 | TGTGCCAGCAGTTTAAGTAGTAGGGTGACCCAGTACTTC | CASSLSSRVTQYF
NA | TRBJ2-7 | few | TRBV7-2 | TGTGCCAGCAGCCGGCAAGGGGGGCTGGGTGAGCAGTACTTC | CASSRQGGLGEQYF
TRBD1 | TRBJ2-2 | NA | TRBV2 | TGTGCCAGCAGTAAGAGACCAGGGACAGGGACCGGGGAGCTGTTTTTT | CASSKRPGTGTGELFF
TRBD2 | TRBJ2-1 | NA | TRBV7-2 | TGTGCCAGCAGCTGGGGACTAGCTTACAATGAGCAGTTCTTC | CASSWGLAYNEQFF
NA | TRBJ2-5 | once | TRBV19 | TGTGCCAGTAAGGCCCTAGGGGAGACCCAGTACTTC | CASKALGETQYF
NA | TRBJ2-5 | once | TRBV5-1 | TGCGCCAGCAGCTCCAGCCGGGCCCGGAGACAAGAGACCCAGTACTTC | CASSSSRARRQETQYF
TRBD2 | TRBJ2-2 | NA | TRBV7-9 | TGTGCCAGCAGCTTAGCCCTAGCGGACACCGGGGAGCTGTTTTTT | CASSLALADTGELFF
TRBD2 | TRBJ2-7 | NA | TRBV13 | TGTGCCAGCAGCGACCTAGCGGGAGGCTCCTACGAGCAGTACTTC | CASSDLAGGSYEQYF
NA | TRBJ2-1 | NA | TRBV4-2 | TGTGCCAGCAGCCAAGATAGGGATCTCCAGTGGAATGAGCAGTTCTTC | CASSQDRDLQWNEQFF
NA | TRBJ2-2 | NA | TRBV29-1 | TGCAGCGTTGATGTTAGCGGCGATTTCGGGGAGCTGTTTTTT | CSVDVSGDFGELFF
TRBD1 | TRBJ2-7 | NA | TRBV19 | TGTGCCAGTAAGCTTGGGCAGGGGGCGTACGAGCAGTACTTC | CASKLGQGAYEQYF
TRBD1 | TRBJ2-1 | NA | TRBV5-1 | TGCGCCAGCAGCTCCACAGGGGCCACAGGCAGTGAGCAGTTCTTC | CASSSTGATGSEQFF
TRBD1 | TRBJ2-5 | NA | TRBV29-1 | TGCAGCGGGGACAGGGACGGGACCCAGTACTTC | CSGDRDGTQYF
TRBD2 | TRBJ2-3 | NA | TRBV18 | TGTGCCAGCTCACCACCCAGCGGGAGTACGTATACGCAGTATTTT | CASSPPSGSTYTQYF
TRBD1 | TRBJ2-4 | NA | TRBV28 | TGTGCCAGCAGTTCCTCACCCGGGACAGGGAACATTCAGTACTTC | CASSSSPGTGNIQYF